Presented here are 26 T cell receptor beta chains from one specimen sequenced in a study of CD8 T cells in Susac syndrome. RNA, at about 0.45 to 1 ug, was reverse transcribed with random hexamers. A single record per CDR3 protein comes from TCRdb applying MiXCR to the immunoSEQ multiplex PCR reads. The sample consists of some 100,000 distinct CDR3 sequences, around 90% of them appearing once. Sequences were obtained from CD8+ T cells from PBMCs. These receptors were obtained from a human donor in good health.

This clonotype was picked up one time. The chain joins TRBV7-2 to TRBJ1-4, with D uncertain. Trimming cost V 5 bases and J 8 bases, with 9 bases left between them. Germline V gene data show CDR1 as SGHTA and CDR2 as FQGNSA. The CDR3 extends over 12 amino acids. The CDR3 coding sequence is TGTGCCAGCAGCCTCCCCGAGGAAAAACTGTTTTTT. It specifies CASSLPEEKLFF.

The genes are TRBV20-1 and TRBJ1-2; possibly TRBD1 for D (5 bases). The ends were cut back, 0 bases at V and 4 bases at J, with 9 bases in the middle. CDR1 and CDR2 (germline): DFQATT, SNEGSKA (reference sequence). This CDR3 comprises 13 residues. CDR3 sequence reads: CSARDWGVYGYTF. The CDR3 nucleotides read TGCAGTGCTAGAGATTGGGGGGTCTATGGCTACACCTTC.

This sequence joins TRBV27 and TRBJ1-6, with 7 bases fitting TRBD1. The germline V gene has CDR1 MNHEY and CDR2 SMNVEV (reference sequence). This CDR3 is 18 amino acids long. The V and J ends lost 4 bases and 1 base, in that order; junction bases with no gene match: 10. CDR3 protein: CASSYTGVGSSYNSPLHF. CDR3 nucleotides: TGTGCCAGCAGTTACACAGGGGTCGGGAGTTCCTATAATTCACCCCTCCACTTT.

The chain is built from TRBV5-5 and TRBJ2-5; no firm D call. Trimming took 7 bases from V and 5 from J, leaving 6 bases between them. The CDR3 sequence is 10 residues long. Germline V gene sequence: CDR1 SGHKS, CDR2 YYEKEE (reference sequence). CDR3 nucleotide sequence: TGTGCCAGCGGTAGCGAGACCCAGTACTTC. It yields the protein CASGSETQYF.

Details on this clonotype: Mismatch with germline at one junction end may stem from a read error. The chain combines TRBV11-2 with TRBJ2-6; 7 bases align to TRBD1. Looked up from germline, CDR1 is SGHAT and CDR2 is FQNNGV. The CDR3 has 17 amino acids. CDR3 sequence reads: CASTEGTVSSGANVLTF. CDR3 sequence (DNA): TGTGCCAGCACCGAGGGGACAGTGAGCTCTGGGGCCAACGTCCTGACCTTC.

The chain joins TRBV3-1 to TRBJ2-3, with D uncertain. Trimming took off 0 bases at V and 6 bases at J, with 16 bases between the two ends. This CDR3 region has 16 residues. The germline gives CDR1 LGHDT, CDR2 YNNKEL (reference sequence). The CDR3 DNA follows: TGTGCCAGCAGCCAAGACGGTGCGCCCCAAACCGATACGCAGTATTTT. Its translation is CASSQDGAPQTDTQYF.

The chain carries TRBV13 and TRBJ2-1, with 15 bases lining up with TRBD2. Germline-derived CDR1 and CDR2 are PRHDT and FYEKMQ (reference sequence). With V trimmed by 0 bases and J by 5 bases, 5 bases remained unmatched. The CDR3 is 18 amino acids. This CDR3 is CASSLGGTSGRINNEQFF. The CDR3 DNA reads TGTGCCAGCAGCTTAGGGGGGACTAGCGGGAGGATTAACAATGAGCAGTTCTTC.

The V call is TRBV7-9, the J call TRBJ2-2; D perhaps matches TRBD1 (5 bases). CDR3 length equals 14 residues. V was clipped by 5 bases and J by 6 bases, with 13 bases between them. Germline CDR1 SEHNR, CDR2 FQNEAQ (reference sequence). DNA of the CDR3: TGTGCCAGCAGCCTTGGGCCAGGGTCCGGGGAGCTGTTTTTT. It specifies CASSLGPGSGELFF.

This clonotype was observed a single time. CDR3 sequence reads: CSVEPGQRVNEQFF. As DNA, the CDR3 is TGCAGCGTTGAACCGGGACAGAGAGTCAATGAGCAGTTCTTC. The chain recombines TRBV29-1 with TRBJ2-1; TRBD1 agrees at 7 bases. The CDR3 has 14 amino acids. Germline V CDR1 and CDR2: SQVTM, ANQGSEA. V lost 2 bases and J lost 6; bases outside the gene matches: 7.

This clonotype was seen only once. The chain recombines TRBV7-3 with TRBJ2-3, with 8 bases lining up with TRBD1. Germline lookup yields CDR1 SGHTA and CDR2 FQGTGA. The J segment lost 1 base and the V segment lost 4 bases, leaving 7 bases of the junction unmatched. The CDR3 extends over 16 amino acids. CDR3 nucleotides: TGTGCCAGCAGCTCCTCCGTCAGGGGGCGCACAGATACGCAGTATTTT. Its translation is CASSSSVRGRTDTQYF.

The CDR3 sequence: CASGGSSVRQPQHF. For the CDR3, the DNA is TGTGCCAGTGGGGGGTCGTCTGTCCGGCAGCCCCAGCATTTT. The chain uses TRBV19 and TRBJ1-5; a possible D gene is TRBD1 (5 bases). Germline V lookup: CDR1 LNHDA, CDR2 SQIVND (reference sequence). The CDR3 contains 14 residues. The germline V and J ends were trimmed by 8 bases and 7 bases, with 18 bases remaining between them. The complete variable domain, with remaining parts taken from reference TRBV19 and TRBJ1-5, reads DGGITQSPKYLFRKEGQNVTLSCEQNLNHDAMYWYRQDPGQGLRLIYYSQIVNDFQKGDIAEGYSVSREKKESFPLTVTSAQKNPTAFYLCASGGSSVRQPQHFGDGTRLSIL.

This clonotype was detected once. J is TRBJ1-2 and V is TRBV7-9; 12 bases map to TRBD1. This CDR3 comprises 16 residues. V lost 3 bases, J lost 7 bases, and 9 bases stayed unmatched. CDR1 SEHNR and CDR2 FQNEAQ come from the germline V gene (reference sequence). The CDR3 loop is CASSLGQGAGKSGYTF. The CDR3 DNA reads TGTGCCAGCAGCTTGGGACAGGGGGCTGGAAAATCTGGCTACACCTTC. Looking up the rest from reference TRBV7-9 and TRBJ1-2 gives the full variable domain: DTGVSQNPRHKITKRGQNVTFRCDPISEHNRLYWYRQTLGQGPEFLTYFQNEAQLEKSRLLSDRFSAERPKGSFSTLEIQRTEQGDSAMYLCASSLGQGAGKSGYTFGSGTRLTVV.

The V gene is TRBV5-1, the J gene TRBJ2-1; 7 nucleotides line up with TRBD2. The CDR3 spans 16 residues. From germline, CDR1 is SGHRS and CDR2 YFSETQ. J was trimmed by 1 base and V by 4 bases; bases with no gene match: 8. The CDR3 is CASSPSGGKSYNEQFF. DNA of the CDR3: TGCGCCAGCAGCCCCTCGGGGGGAAAATCCTACAATGAGCAGTTCTTC. Full variable domain (missing parts from reference TRBV5-1 and TRBJ2-1): KAGVTQTPRYLIKTRGQQVTLSCSPISGHRSVSWYQQTPGQGLQFLFEYFSETQRNKGNFPGRFSGRQFSNSRSEMNVSTLELGDSALYLCASSPSGGKSYNEQFFGPGTRLTVL.

V and J are TRBV29-1 and TRBJ1-5; 9 bases are shared with TRBD1. This CDR3 is built from 13 residues. The V gene's germline CDR1 is SQVTM and CDR2 ANQGSEA. Trimming removed 7 bases from V and 5 bases from J; junction bases left unmatched: 6. The CDR3 here is CSGGQGVDQPQHF. CDR3 DNA sequence: TGCAGCGGGGGACAGGGTGTCGATCAGCCCCAGCATTTT.

This chain uses TRBV6-2 or TRBV6-3 with TRBJ2-1, with 14 nucleotides matching TRBD2. Germline values: CDR1 MNHEY, CDR2 SVGEGT. V dropped 6 bases and J dropped 0; count of bases not matched to a gene: 7. This CDR3 spans 18 amino acids. CDR3 residues: CASRPLGLAGASYNEQFF. In DNA, the CDR3 is TGTGCCAGCAGGCCATTGGGACTAGCGGGGGCCTCCTACAATGAGCAGTTCTTC.

The J gene is TRBJ1-5, the V gene TRBV19, with D possibly matching TRBD1 (5 bases). CDR3 length: 13 residues. The ends were cut back, 6 bases at V and 5 bases at J, with 11 bases in the middle. Germline loops: CDR1 LNHDA, CDR2 SQIVND (reference sequence). CDR3: CASSGGEHQPQHF. The CDR3 nucleotides read TGTGCCAGTAGCGGGGGGGAGCATCAGCCCCAGCATTTT.

This chain connects TRBV7-2 to TRBJ1-6; TRBD1 matches at 8 bases. The CDR3 sequence is 16 residues long. Germline loops: CDR1 SGHTA, CDR2 FQGNSA. Trimming removed 3 bases from V and 6 bases from J; junction bases left unmatched: 7. The CDR3 is CASSFFDRGRNSPLHF. CDR3 nucleotide sequence: TGTGCCAGCAGCTTCTTTGACAGGGGTCGTAATTCACCCCTCCACTTT.

This rearrangement joins TRBV20-1 to TRBJ1-5; a weak D match, TRBD1 (6 bases). This CDR3 is built from 14 residues. The V and J ends lost 3 bases and 9 bases respectively, with 18 bases between them. Germline CDR1 DFQATT, CDR2 SNEGSKA (reference sequence). CDR3 loop: CSARPRTEKGPQHF. CDR3 in DNA: TGCAGTGCTAGGCCCCGGACAGAAAAAGGGCCCCAGCATTTT.

The chain combines TRBV27 with TRBJ2-1; no definite D call. Germline V CDR1 and CDR2: MNHEY, SMNVEV (reference sequence). V was shortened by 5 bases and J by 1 base, with 12 bases between the two germline ends. CDR3 size: 15 residues. CDR3 bases: TGTGCCAGCAGTGTCCTCCAAAGGTCCTACAATGAGCAGTTCTTC. Protein product: CASSVLQRSYNEQFF.

The chain links TRBV7-9 to TRBJ1-2; no reliable D call. CDR1 and CDR2 from the germline V gene are SEHNR and FQNEAQ (reference sequence). The V end was cut by 0 bases, the J end by 6 bases, with 8 bases between. The CDR3 has 13 residues. This CDR3 reads CASSLADYNGYTF. The CDR3 DNA sequence: TGTGCCAGCAGCTTAGCTGACTATAATGGCTACACCTTC. The variable domain in full, with the rest retrieved from reference TRBV7-9 and TRBJ1-2, is DTGVSQNPRHKITKRGQNVTFRCDPISEHNRLYWYRQTLGQGPEFLTYFQNEAQLEKSRLLSDRFSAERPKGSFSTLEIQRTEQGDSAMYLCASSLADYNGYTFGSGTRLTVV.

V usage is TRBV5-6 and J usage is TRBJ2-7; possibly TRBD2 for D (6 bases). V was clipped by 5 bases and J by 3 bases, with 18 bases between them. The germline V gene has CDR1 SGHDT and CDR2 YYEEEE. The CDR3 contains 15 residues. CDR3 in amino acids: CASRSSPEGHYEQYF. The CDR3 coding sequence is TGTGCCAGCAGATCCTCCCCGGAGGGGCACTACGAGCAGTACTTC.

This clonotype has only one observation. The chain recombines TRBV6-5 with TRBJ2-3, with D perhaps TRBD1 (6 bases). Per the germline V gene, CDR1 is MNHEY and CDR2 is SVGAGI. The CDR3 runs 15 residues. V was clipped by 4 bases and J by 0 bases, with 11 bases between them. The DNA of the CDR3 is TGTGCCAGCAGTTTACAGGGAGCTAGCACAGATACGCAGTATTTT. Encoded protein: CASSLQGASTDTQYF.

The chain joins TRBV25-1 to TRBJ2-7; 7 bases map to TRBD2. V gave up 7 bases and J gave up 3 bases; unmatched junction bases: 3. CDR3 size: 12 residues. Germline assignment: CDR1 MGHDK and CDR2 SYGVNS. CDR3: CASNGGGYEQYF. In nucleotides, the CDR3 is TGTGCCAGCAATGGCGGGGGCTACGAGCAGTACTTC.

V gene TRBV7-8 combines with J gene TRBJ2-1; D tentatively fits TRBD1 or TRBD2 (5 bases each). V was trimmed by 5 bases and J by 2 bases, leaving 13 bases between them. CDR3 length: 15 residues. Germline V CDR1 and CDR2: SGHVS, FQNEAQ. The CDR3 DNA reads as TGTGCCAGCAGCCCCCGGGACCGAACCTACAATGAGCAGTTCTTC. Translated, it gives CASSPRDRTYNEQFF.

This chain uses TRBV5-1 with TRBJ1-4, with 11 bases that match TRBD1. Germline V lookup: CDR1 SGHRS, CDR2 YFSETQ. Trimming at V came to 4 bases and at J to 7 bases, leaving 6 bases not matched to a gene. This CDR3 spans 15 amino acids. The CDR3 loop reads CASSGTGGLSEKLFF. In DNA form, the CDR3 reads TGCGCCAGCAGCGGGACAGGGGGTCTGAGTGAAAAACTGTTTTTT.

V is TRBV7-2 and J is TRBJ2-2; 9 positions agree with TRBD2. The V segment lost 1 base and the J segment 6 bases; nucleotides outside the gene matches: 12. CDR1 is SGHTA, CDR2 FQGNSA, per germline. This CDR3 region has 18 residues. The CDR3 bases are TGTGCCAGCAGCTTAGTCGCGTCTAGCGGGACGTTGCCCGGGGAGCTGTTTTTT. Its translation: CASSLVASSGTLPGELFF.